The sequence of this T cell receptor beta chain was determined in a study of blood T cell repertoires in COVID-19. As for the study in general: Samples taken during acute and convalescent COVID-19 were collected in the United States, Italy and Spain. Sources were T cells, B-cell-depleted T cells, or PBMCs; the material itself was cDNA or gDNA.

Enrolment of Seattle patients took place during active infection, and they were followed longitudinally. Original methodology: The assay estimated nucleated cells by amplifying reference gene primers. The table came from immunoSEQ multiplex PCR; TCRdb's copy has only in-frame clones and leaves some out. V and J calls and clone size follow that table, whereas D and trimming were derived from the DNA. The data show more than 150,000 clones, roughly four fifths seen once. Germline values: CDR1 SEHNR, CDR2 FQNEAQ (reference sequence). Trimming took 6 bases from V and 1 from J; bases not matched to a gene: 9. The CDR3 loop spans 16 amino acids.

The V call is TRBV7-9, the J call TRBJ2-7, with TRBD2 matching over 10 bases. This receptor was obtained from a woman over 75 with COVID-19, enrolled during active disease. The sample comprised peripheral blood. CDR3 in amino acids: CASSFISGRRSYEQYF. The CDR3 DNA reads TGTGCCAGCAGTTTTATTAGCGGGAGGAGATCCTACGAGCAGTACTTC.